The clone carrying this TCR beta chain was found many times. First-strand cDNA relied on TRAV- and TRBV-specific primers spanning alpha and beta chains. TCR amplification used 20 PCR cycles, a constant-region primer and a V-primer adapter. TCRdb redid the calling of the reads with MiXCR, one entry per CDR3 protein. In the table there are tens of thousands of distinct CDR3 sequences, approximately 22% of which are singletons. This entry belongs to a study of low-dose radiotherapy and immunotherapy resistance in tumors. Time point indicated: after trial treatment. The treatment is: LDRT plus nivolumab, ipilimumab, low-dose cyclophosphamide and aspirin (RACIN trial). The CDR3 has 15 residues. Germline CDR1 reads SGDLS; CDR2 reads YYNGEE. With 4 bases removed from V and 6 bases from J, the gap between germline ends came to 17 bases.

The sequencing here drew on PBMCs, taken after low-dose radiotherapy plus immunotherapy. This rearrangement joins TRBV9 to TRBJ2-1; unclear D gene. This clonotype was obtained from a female donor with ovarian cancer. In nucleotides, the CDR3 is TGTGCCAGCAGCCCCGACTCCCATCGGAGCAATGAGCAGTTCTTC. Amino acid sequence: CASSPDSHRSNEQFF.